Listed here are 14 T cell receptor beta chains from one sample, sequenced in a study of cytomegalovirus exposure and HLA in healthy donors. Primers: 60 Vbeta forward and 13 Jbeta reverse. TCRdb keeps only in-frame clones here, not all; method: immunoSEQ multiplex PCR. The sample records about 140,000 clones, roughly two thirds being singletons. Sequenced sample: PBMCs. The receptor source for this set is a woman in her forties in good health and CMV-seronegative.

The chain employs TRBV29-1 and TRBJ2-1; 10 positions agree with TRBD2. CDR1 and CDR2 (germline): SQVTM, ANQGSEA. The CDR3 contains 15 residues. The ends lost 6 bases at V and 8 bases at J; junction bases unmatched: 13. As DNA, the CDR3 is TGCAGCGTCGGGGTGGCTAGCGGGGGTAACCATGAGCAGTTCTTC. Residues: CSVGVASGGNHEQFF.

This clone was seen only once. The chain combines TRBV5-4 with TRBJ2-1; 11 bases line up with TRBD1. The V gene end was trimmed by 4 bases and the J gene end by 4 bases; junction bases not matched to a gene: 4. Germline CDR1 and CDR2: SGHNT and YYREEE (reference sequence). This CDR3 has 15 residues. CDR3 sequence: CASSAGQGGYNEQFF. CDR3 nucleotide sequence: TGTGCCAGCAGCGCGGGACAGGGGGGTTACAATGAGCAGTTCTTC. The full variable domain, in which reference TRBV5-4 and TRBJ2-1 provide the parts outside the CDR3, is ETGVTQSPTHLIKTRGQQVTLRCSSQSGHNTVSWYQQALGQGPQFIFQYYREEENGRGNFPPRFSGLQFPNYSSELNVNALELDDSALYLCASSAGQGGYNEQFFGPGTRLTVL.

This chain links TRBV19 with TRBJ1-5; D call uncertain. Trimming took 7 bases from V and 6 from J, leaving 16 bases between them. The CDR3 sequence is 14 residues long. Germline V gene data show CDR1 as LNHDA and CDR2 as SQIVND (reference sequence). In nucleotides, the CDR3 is TGTGCCAGTAATCGCGGCGGGGAAGGTCAGCCCCAGCATTTT. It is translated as CASNRGGEGQPQHF.

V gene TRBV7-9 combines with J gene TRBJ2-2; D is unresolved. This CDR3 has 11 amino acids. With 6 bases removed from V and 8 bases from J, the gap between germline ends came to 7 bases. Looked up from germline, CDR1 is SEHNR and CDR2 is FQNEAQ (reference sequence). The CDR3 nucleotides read TGTGCCAGCAGTTTTCGGGGGGAGCTGTTTTTT. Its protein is CASSFRGELFF.

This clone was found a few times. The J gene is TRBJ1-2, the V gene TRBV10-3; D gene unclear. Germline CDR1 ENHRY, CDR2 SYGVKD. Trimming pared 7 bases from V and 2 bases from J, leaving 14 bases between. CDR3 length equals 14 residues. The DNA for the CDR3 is TGTGCCATCACCGAGGGAGGACTAAACTATGGCTACACCTTC. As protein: CAITEGGLNYGYTF.

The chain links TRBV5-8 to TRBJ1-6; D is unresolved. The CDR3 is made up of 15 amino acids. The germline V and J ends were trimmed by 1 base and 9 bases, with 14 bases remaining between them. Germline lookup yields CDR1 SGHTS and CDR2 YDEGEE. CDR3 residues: CASSLLRRGISPLHF. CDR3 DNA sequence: TGTGCCAGCAGCTTGTTACGGCGAGGAATTTCACCCCTCCACTTT.

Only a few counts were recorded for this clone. The CDR3 protein is CASSVVGTLSTDTQYF. The DNA for the CDR3 is TGTGCCAGCAGCGTAGTAGGGACACTCAGCACAGATACGCAGTATTTT. The chain is built from TRBV9 and TRBJ2-3, with D possibly being TRBD1 (6 bases). CDR1 and CDR2 from the germline V gene are SGDLS and YYNGEE. The CDR3 runs 16 residues. Trimming cost V 0 bases and J 0 bases, with 11 bases left between them.

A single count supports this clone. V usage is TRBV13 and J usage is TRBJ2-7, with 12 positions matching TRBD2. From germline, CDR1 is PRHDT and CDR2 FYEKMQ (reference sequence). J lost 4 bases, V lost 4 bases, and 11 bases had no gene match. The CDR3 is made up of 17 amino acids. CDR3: CASSSMDGLAGSYEQYF. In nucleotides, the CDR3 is TGTGCCAGCAGCTCGATGGATGGACTAGCGGGGTCGTACGAGCAGTACTTC.

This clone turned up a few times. This chain's CDR3 is CAISEQGKNEQFF. The CDR3 DNA follows: TGTGCCATCAGTGAGCAGGGTAAAAATGAGCAGTTCTTC. This sequence joins TRBV10-3 and TRBJ2-1, with D possibly being TRBD1 (5 bases). Per germline, CDR1 ENHRY and CDR2 SYGVKD. Trimming took off 2 bases at V and 7 bases at J, with 9 bases between the two ends. The CDR3 contains 13 residues.

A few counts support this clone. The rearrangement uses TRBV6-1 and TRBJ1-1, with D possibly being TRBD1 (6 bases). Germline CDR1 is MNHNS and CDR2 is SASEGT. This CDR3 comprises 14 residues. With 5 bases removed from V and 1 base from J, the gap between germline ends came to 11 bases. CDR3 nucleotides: TGTGCCAGCAGTCTCAGGGGTGGGAACACTGAAGCTTTCTTT. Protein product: CASSLRGGNTEAFF.

CDR3 protein: CSVSLRYNTEAFF. For the CDR3, the DNA is TGCAGCGTATCGTTGAGGTATAACACTGAAGCTTTCTTT. The rearrangement uses TRBV29-1 and TRBJ1-1; D ambiguous. Trimming left V 6 bases short and J 2 bases short, with 13 bases between. CDR1 is SQVTM and CDR2 is ANQGSEA in the germline V gene. The CDR3 has 13 residues.

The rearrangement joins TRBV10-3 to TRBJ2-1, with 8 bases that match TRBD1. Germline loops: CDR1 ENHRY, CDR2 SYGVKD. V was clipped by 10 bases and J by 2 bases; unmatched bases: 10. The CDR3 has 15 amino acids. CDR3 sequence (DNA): TGTGCCACCTTACCGCAGGGGGCCACCTACAATGAGCAGTTCTTC. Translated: CATLPQGATYNEQFF.

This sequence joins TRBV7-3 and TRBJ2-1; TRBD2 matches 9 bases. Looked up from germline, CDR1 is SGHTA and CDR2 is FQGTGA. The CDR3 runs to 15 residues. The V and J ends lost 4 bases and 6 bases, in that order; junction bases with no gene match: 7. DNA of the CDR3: TGTGCCAGCAGCTCGTCGCGGGGGGGCATCAATGAGCAGTTCTTC. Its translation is CASSSSRGGINEQFF. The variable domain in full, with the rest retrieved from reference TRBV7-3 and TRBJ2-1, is GAGVSQTPSNKVTEKGKYVELRCDPISGHTALYWYRQSLGQGPEFLIYFQGTGAADDSGLPNDRFFAVRPEGSVSTLKIQRTERGDSAVYLCASSSSRGGINEQFFGPGTRLTVL.

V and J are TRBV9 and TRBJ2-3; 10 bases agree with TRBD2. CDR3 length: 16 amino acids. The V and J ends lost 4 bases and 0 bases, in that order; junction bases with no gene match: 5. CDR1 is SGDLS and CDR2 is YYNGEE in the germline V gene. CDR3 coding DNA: TGTGCCAGCAGCCCTAGCGGGGGAGCTAGCACAGATACGCAGTATTTT. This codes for CASSPSGGASTDTQYF.